The clone carrying this T cell receptor (beta chain) has a handful of counts. The antigen is not known. The entry originates in a study of human T cells and chemical hapten exposure. Across the study: A roughly 2 cm by roughly 2 cm inner upper arm patch received 2% DPC for sensitization. Whole-study results and caveats: Alopecia in all donors means immunity may differ from healthy individuals. Expanded TCRs created a significantly greater count of big CDR3 similarity clusters than controls did.

The CDR3 sequence is 14 residues long. Trimming removed 4 bases from V and 3 bases from J, with 13 bases in between. Germline assignment: CDR1 LGHDT and CDR2 YNNKEL (reference sequence). Documented time point: pre-sensitization, week 0. The treatment here: therapeutic diphenylcyclopropenone sensitization with weekly scalp DPC. Venepuncture was done earlier than the placement of each patch test. From the RACE reads, TCRdb called clonotypes with MiXCR, one entry per CDR3 protein. Counted here are 250,000 or so distinct CDR3 sequences, about 9% occurring once; the ten biggest clones make up about 2.5%. The sequence was collected from a woman between 40 and 55 years old with alopecia areata. Some clones in this sample may be carry-over from other donors' samples. Material: whole blood, obtained in connection with sensitization to the hapten diphenylcyclopropenone (DPC). The V call is TRBV3-1, the J call TRBJ2-7; perhaps D is TRBD1 or TRBD2 (6 bases each). In DNA form, the CDR3 reads TGTGCCAGCAGCCTCGGGGGCGCTTTCTACGAGCAGTACTTC. Its protein product is CASSLGGAFYEQYF.